Shown below are 19 T cell receptor beta chains from a single sample sequenced in a study of chemoradiotherapy in HPV16-positive cancers. The repertoire was sequenced with immunoSEQ multiplex PCR; TCRdb's copy has only in-frame clones and lacks some. The table includes around 12,000 clones, roughly 86% detected once. Sequencing was performed on blood, taken from a patient who underwent chemoradiotherapy. The receptors derive from a human donor with HPV-associated anogenital cancer.

This rearrangement joins TRBV14 to TRBJ1-6; TRBD1 is a possible D gene (5 bases). This CDR3 has 14 residues. Per the germline V gene, CDR1 is SGHDN and CDR2 is FVKESK. The germline V and J ends were trimmed by 1 base and 7 bases, with 8 bases remaining between them. In nucleotides, the CDR3 is TGTGCCAGCAGCCAAGGGGGCGCAAATTCACCCCTCCACTTT. Translating it yields CASSQGGANSPLHF.

This chain uses TRBV27 with TRBJ1-3; the D gene is possibly TRBD1 (5 bases). The CDR3 length is 16 residues. Deletions cut 0 bases from V and 4 bases from J, with 13 bases between. Germline values: CDR1 MNHEY, CDR2 SMNVEV (reference sequence). CDR3 sequence reads: CASSLSAPGQGNTIYF. The DNA of the CDR3 is TGTGCCAGCAGTTTATCAGCCCCGGGGCAGGGAAACACCATATATTTT.

The V and J genes are TRBV6-5 and TRBJ1-2, with no clear D. Germline-derived CDR1 and CDR2 are MNHEY and SVGAGI. V gave up 0 bases and J gave up 4 bases, with 15 bases separating them. The CDR3 spans 16 residues. CDR3 sequence: CASSYSSPGKLYGYTF. In nucleotides, the CDR3 is TGTGCCAGCAGTTACTCATCCCCGGGAAAGCTCTATGGCTACACCTTC.

V gene TRBV27 combines with J gene TRBJ2-3; TRBD1 or TRBD2 may be the D gene (5 bases each). Germline V gene sequence: CDR1 MNHEY, CDR2 SMNVEV (reference sequence). V was pared by 5 bases and J by 2 bases, with 14 bases between. The CDR3 contains 15 residues. The CDR3 sequence: CASSARDAITDTQYF. DNA for the CDR3: TGTGCCAGCAGTGCTCGGGACGCCATCACAGATACGCAGTATTTT.

The chain links TRBV29-1 to TRBJ1-1, with D uncertain. V was pared by 4 bases and J by 0 bases, with 9 bases between. In germline, CDR1 is SQVTM, CDR2 ANQGSEA. The CDR3 runs 13 residues. CDR3 bases: TGCAGCGTTGTATGGGGAATGAACACTGAAGCTTTCTTT. This codes for CSVVWGMNTEAFF.

The rearrangement joins TRBV6-5 to TRBJ2-7, with D uncertain. Germline CDR1 MNHEY, CDR2 SVGAGI. This CDR3 spans 15 amino acids. The ends were cut back, 0 bases at V and 5 bases at J, with 14 bases in the middle. CDR3 nucleotide sequence: TGTGCCAGCAGTTACTCGGGTCGTGATCTGAACGAGCAGTACTTC. Protein: CASSYSGRDLNEQYF.

The chain recombines TRBV5-8 with TRBJ1-1; possibly TRBD1 for D (6 bases). Per the germline V gene, CDR1 is SGHTS and CDR2 is YDEGEE. This CDR3 has 16 amino acids. Trimming pared 3 bases from V and 0 bases from J, leaving 15 bases between. CDR3 nucleotides: TGTGCCAGCAGCTCGGCGAGGGGGACGGTGAACACTGAAGCTTTCTTT. Protein sequence: CASSSARGTVNTEAFF.

The chain has TRBV7-3 and TRBJ1-2, with TRBD1 identical over 10 bases. Germline V gene data show CDR1 as SGHTA and CDR2 as FQGTGA. J was trimmed by 8 bases and V by 4 bases; bases with no gene match: 7. The CDR3 has 14 residues. The CDR3 protein is CASSSGTGEAGYTF. The CDR3 coding sequence is TGTGCCAGCAGCTCGGGGACAGGGGAGGCGGGCTACACCTTC. The full variable domain, in which reference TRBV7-3 and TRBJ1-2 provide the parts outside the CDR3, is GAGVSQTPSNKVTEKGKYVELRCDPISGHTALYWYRQSLGQGPEFLIYFQGTGAADDSGLPNDRFFAVRPEGSVSTLKIQRTERGDSAVYLCASSSGTGEAGYTFGSGTRLTVV.

V is TRBV7-2 and J is TRBJ1-2, with TRBD1 as a possible D gene (5 bases). The CDR3 is 15 residues long. The V gene lost 0 bases and the J gene lost 8 bases, with 16 bases spanning the gap. Germline CDR1 and CDR2: SGHTA and FQGNSA. This CDR3 is CASSLAQGTKSGYTF. Here the CDR3 DNA reads TGTGCCAGCAGCTTAGCGCAGGGAACAAAGTCCGGCTACACCTTC.

The chain carries TRBV13 and TRBJ1-1; 7 bases align to TRBD1. This CDR3 region has 16 residues. V lost 5 bases, J lost 1 base, and 10 bases stayed unmatched. CDR1 PRHDT and CDR2 FYEKMQ come from the germline V gene (reference sequence). CDR3 in DNA: TGTGCCAGCAGCGTGCAGGGGGGGGCTACGAACACTGAAGCTTTCTTT. Translating it yields CASSVQGGATNTEAFF.

This chain connects TRBV19 to TRBJ2-2; 7 positions agree with TRBD1. Losses at the gene ends were 6 bases for V and 0 bases for J; bases not matched to a gene: 13. The CDR3 length is 18 residues. Per the germline V gene, CDR1 is LNHDA and CDR2 is SQIVND (reference sequence). CDR3 region: CASRSYRGPTSNTGELFF. Written as DNA, the CDR3 is TGTGCCAGTAGGAGCTACAGGGGTCCCACCTCGAACACCGGGGAGCTGTTTTTT.

The chain carries TRBV2 and TRBJ2-3, with TRBD2 identical over 13 bases. V gave up 6 bases and J gave up 9 bases; unmatched junction bases: 9. The germline V gene has CDR1 SNHLY and CDR2 FYNNEI. The CDR3 has 15 amino acids. CDR3 amino acids: CASRLSGTSGVTQYF. The CDR3 DNA follows: TGTGCCAGCAGGCTCTCCGGGACTAGCGGGGTGACGCAGTATTTT.

V usage is TRBV6-1 and J usage is TRBJ2-3; 10 nucleotides agree with TRBD2. The J segment lost 3 bases and the V segment lost 8 bases, leaving 5 bases of the junction unmatched. The germline V gene has CDR1 MNHNS and CDR2 SASEGT. The CDR3 covers 14 residues. The CDR3 sequence: CASWSSGGTDTQYF. CDR3 DNA sequence: TGTGCCAGCTGGAGTAGCGGGGGGACAGATACGCAGTATTTT.

This clone was seen just once. The CDR3 loop is CASSRGGSVRQETQYF. The CDR3, as DNA: TGTGCCAGCAGCCGGGGGGGCTCTGTCAGGCAAGAGACCCAGTACTTC. The rearrangement uses TRBV5-4 and TRBJ2-5; 8 nucleotides line up with TRBD2. The germline gives CDR1 SGHNT, CDR2 YYREEE (reference sequence). This CDR3 contains 16 residues. J lost 2 bases, V lost 4 bases, and 10 bases had no gene match. The entire variable domain, with the rest obtained from reference TRBV5-4 and TRBJ2-5, is as follows: ETGVTQSPTHLIKTRGQQVTLRCSSQSGHNTVSWYQQALGQGPQFIFQYYREEENGRGNFPPRFSGLQFPNYSSELNVNALELDDSALYLCASSRGGSVRQETQYFGPGTRLLVL.

CDR3 residues: CASSLGLASNEQFF. DNA for the CDR3: TGTGCCAGCAGCTTAGGGCTAGCCTCCAATGAGCAGTTCTTC. V and J are TRBV7-3 and TRBJ2-1, with a possible D match to TRBD2 (5 bases). The V gene lost 2 bases and the J gene lost 6 bases, with 11 bases spanning the gap. The CDR3 runs to 14 residues. Germline V gives CDR1 SGHTA, CDR2 FQGTGA. Full variable domain (missing parts from reference TRBV7-3 and TRBJ2-1): GAGVSQTPSNKVTEKGKYVELRCDPISGHTALYWYRQSLGQGPEFLIYFQGTGAADDSGLPNDRFFAVRPEGSVSTLKIQRTERGDSAVYLCASSLGLASNEQFFGPGTRLTVL.

V gene TRBV5-1 combines with J gene TRBJ2-6; D remains unclear. The V and J ends lost 0 bases and 2 bases respectively, with 6 bases between them. CDR1 and CDR2 (germline): SGHRS, YFSETQ. There are 15 residues in the CDR3. CDR3 in DNA: TGCGCCAGCAGCTTGGACGGGCCTGGGGCCAACGTCCTGACTTTC. Translating it yields CASSLDGPGANVLTF.

The rearrangement links TRBV7-1 to TRBJ1-5; D is ambiguous. TRBV7-1 is annotated as an ORF whose role is uncertain. Between the trimmed V and J ends, which lost 5 bases and 0 bases, there was a span of 8 bases. This CDR3 contains 14 residues. The CDR3, as DNA: TGTGCCAGCAGCCCCTCAAATAGCAATCAGCCCCAGCATTTT. Its translation: CASSPSNSNQPQHF.

The genes are TRBV5-5 and TRBJ2-7, with D possibly being TRBD2 (6 bases). The CDR3 has 15 residues. Germline assignment: CDR1 SGHKS and CDR2 YYEKEE (reference sequence). The V and J ends lost 1 base and 2 bases respectively, with 13 bases between them. The CDR3: CASSLHSGGTYEQYF. The CDR3 DNA is TGTGCCAGCAGCTTGCATTCCGGGGGAACCTACGAGCAGTACTTC. The complete variable domain, with remaining parts taken from reference TRBV5-5 and TRBJ2-7, reads DAGVTQSPTHLIKTRGQQVTLRCSPISGHKSVSWYQQVLGQGPQFIFQYYEKEERGRGNFPDRFSARQFPNYSSELNVNALLLGDSALYLCASSLHSGGTYEQYFGPGTRLTVT.

The chain combines TRBV27 with TRBJ1-1; D may be TRBD1 (6 bases). Trimming stripped 6 bases from V and 8 bases from J, with 13 bases between. The CDR3 length is 12 residues. Germline lookup yields CDR1 MNHEY and CDR2 SMNVEV (reference sequence). CDR3 nucleotide sequence: TGTGCCAGCAGCTCTCCGACAGGCGAAGCTTTCTTT. Its translation is CASSSPTGEAFF.